This T cell receptor beta chain was identified during a study of blood T cell repertoires in COVID-19. Looking at the study overall: COVID-19 samples from acute and convalescent phases originated in the United States, Italy and Spain. Sample material is recorded as cDNA or gDNA derived from T cells, B-cell-depleted T cells, or PBMCs.

In the source study's methods: Nucleated cell counts were estimated from reference gene primer amplification. Repertoires were generated with immunoSEQ multiplex PCR, while TCRdb's copy carries only in-frame clones and drops some. V, J and clone size were drawn from that table, and D and trimming were deduced from the DNA. The data show more than 150,000 clones, 85% to 90% seen once. Unmatched junction bases numbered 6, after V lost 6 bases and J lost 5 bases. The length of the CDR3 is 13 residues. Looked up from germline, CDR1 is MDHEN and CDR2 is SYDVKM. The material sequenced was peripheral blood. This chain connects TRBV28 to TRBJ2-7, with 8 bases fitting TRBD2. The sequence came from a woman between 18 and 29 years old who had recovered from COVID-19. CDR3 DNA sequence: TGTGCCAGCAGCCCTCGGGGGGGGGACGAGCAGTACGTC. It is translated as CASSPRGGDEQYV.